A single sample is the source of the 8 T cell receptor beta chains below, sequenced in a study of blood T cell repertoires in COVID-19. Profiling relied on immunoSEQ multiplex PCR, and the TCRdb table lists in-frame clones only, not all of them. The repertoire consists of roughly 70,000 clones, with 85% to 95% occurring once and the leading ten covering around 4.5%. Sequenced input: peripheral blood. The source of these receptors is an older woman with active COVID-19.

This chain joins TRBV12-5 and TRBJ2-3; no reliable D call. Trimming stripped 0 bases from V and 6 bases from J, with 4 bases between. This CDR3 is built from 12 residues. In germline, CDR1 is LGHNT, CDR2 FRNRAP. The CDR3 loop reads CASGLVEDTQYF. The DNA for the CDR3 is TGTGCTAGTGGTTTGGTAGAGGATACGCAGTATTTT.

The chain is built from TRBV28 and TRBJ1-5; D unclear. The V gene lost 5 bases and the J gene lost 5 bases, with 16 bases spanning the gap. CDR3 length: 15 amino acids. Germline V gives CDR1 MDHEN, CDR2 SYDVKM. The CDR3 loop reads CASSRLGGTDQPQHF. The CDR3 nucleotides read TGTGCCAGCAGTCGACTGGGAGGTACAGATCAGCCCCAGCATTTT.

The chain joins TRBV14 to TRBJ2-3; no definite D call. CDR1 and CDR2 (germline): SGHDN, FVKESK. The CDR3 consists of 14 residues. V lost 1 base, J lost 4 bases, and 9 bases lay in between. DNA for the CDR3: TGTGCCAGCAGCCAAGGTCGTAGCTCAGATACGCAGTATTTT. Translation: CASSQGRSSDTQYF.

The chain couples TRBV7-8 to TRBJ1-1; 10 bases are shared with TRBD1. This CDR3 has 16 residues. The V segment lost 0 bases and the J segment 2 bases; nucleotides outside the gene matches: 3. CDR1 is SGHVS and CDR2 is FQNEAQ in the germline V gene. DNA of the CDR3: TGTGCCAGCAGCTTAGCAGGACAGGGGGTAAACACTGAAGCTTTCTTT. Amino acid sequence: CASSLAGQGVNTEAFF.

The rearrangement joins TRBV10-1 to TRBJ2-1; 14 nucleotides agree with TRBD2. J lost 8 bases, V lost 10 bases, and 13 bases had no gene match. CDR3 length equals 16 residues. The germline CDR1 and CDR2 sequences are WNHNN and SYGVQD (reference sequence). CDR3 in DNA: TGCGCCACCTTTTTAGGGACTAGCGGGAGAAACGATGAGCAGTTCTTC. The encoded protein is CATFLGTSGRNDEQFF.

The genes are TRBV12-3 or TRBV12-4 and TRBJ2-7; D is perhaps TRBD1 (5 bases). There are 12 residues in the CDR3. The V gene lost 1 base and the J gene lost 7 bases, with 8 bases spanning the gap. The CDR3 DNA reads as TGTGCCAGCAGTTTAGACAGGCGTGAGCAGTACTTC. It encodes CASSLDRREQYF.

Only one count was recorded for this clone. The genes are TRBV6-4 and TRBJ2-1; 9 nucleotides match TRBD1. Looked up from germline, CDR1 is MRHNA and CDR2 is SNTAGT. This CDR3 has 15 amino acids. Unmatched junction bases numbered 8, after V lost 8 bases and J lost 3 bases. As DNA, the CDR3 is TGTGCCAGCGGGGACAGGGAGAAACACTACAATGAGCAGTTCTTC. Translated: CASGDREKHYNEQFF.

The chain uses TRBV28 and TRBJ1-4; D is possibly TRBD1 (5 bases). There are 18 residues in the CDR3. V was shortened by 6 bases and J by 8 bases, with 28 bases between the two germline ends. Germline lookup yields CDR1 MDHEN and CDR2 SYDVKM. CDR3 sequence: CASSPTTAVLIKSEKLFF. CDR3 nucleotide sequence: TGTGCCAGCAGCCCCACGACAGCAGTGCTTATAAAATCCGAAAAACTGTTTTTT.